This T cell receptor (beta chain) was observed in a study of cytomegalovirus exposure and HLA in healthy donors. Study background: An early data release held around 80 million unique TCRs from HLA-typed donors. Points from the study as a whole: Fewer N-insertions (relative to the roughly 700-donor mean) were reportedly seen in an Asian-associated ancestry cluster in a later analysis. Many donors shared some public TCRs, even though most TCR sequences were rare.

Turning to this clone: The antigen is undetermined.

Germline V gives CDR1 SGHRS, CDR2 YFSETQ. Trimming took 1 base from V and 11 from J; bases not matched to a gene: 14. The CDR3 sequence is 15 residues long. The donors gave bone marrow, and they were healthy. Amplification used 60 Vbeta primers and 13 Jbeta primers. Profiled with immunoSEQ multiplex PCR; TCRdb holds only in-frame clones, not every one. The sample has 100,000 to 150,000 clones, and its top ten clones hold around 1.5%. Sequencing was carried out using PBMCs. This sequence joins TRBV5-1 and TRBJ1-1, with 7 bases that match TRBD1. The sequence was collected from a woman aged 40-49 years in good health and CMV-seronegative. The CDR3 here is CASSLRAGGTEGAFF. The CDR3, as DNA: TGCGCCAGCAGCTTGAGGGCAGGGGGTACTGAGGGGGCTTTCTTT.